Here is one T cell receptor (beta chain) with its context. The target antigen is unknown. From 5'RACE with constant-segment primers came TCR alpha and TCR beta cDNA libraries that carried sample barcodes and UMIs. Each CDR3 protein is one row after TCRdb ran MiXCR on the 5' RACE reads. This sample has about half a million distinct CDR3 sequences, with about 20% found just once. These data belong to a study of T-cell memory formation after mild COVID-19. General study results and limits: Chiefly within CM and EM were the contracting CD4+ clones; CD8+ ones were within EMRA. The appearance of some responding clones in pre-infection memory suggested that cross-reactive memory joined. CD4/CD8 balance characterized clones contracting day 15 to 85, and CD4+ skew characterized later expanders.

The sequence was collected from an adult woman who had mild COVID-19 (a few samples of this study predate the infection). Cell type and time point are not known. Sequenced input: PBMCs or a T cell subset sorted from them (not recorded which).

CDR3 loop: CATSDRPGLAGASSYNEQFF. DNA for the CDR3: TGTGCCACCAGTGACCGACCGGGACTAGCGGGAGCCAGTTCCTACAATGAGCAGTTCTTC. The chain uses TRBV24-1 and TRBJ2-1; 14 bases align to TRBD2. Germline values: CDR1 KGHDR, CDR2 SFDVKD. V lost 4 bases to trimming and J lost 1 base; unmatched junction nucleotides: 11. The CDR3 is 20 residues long.